This T cell receptor (beta chain) was sequenced during a study of CD8+ T cells in alopecia areata. For the study at large: Each day, treated patients took oral tofacitinib twice, at 5 to 10 mg per dose. Scoring of treated patients' severity used the percentage of affected scalp area. General study findings and limits: There were many expanded lesional clones persisting in scalp and blood during tofacitinib. Sharing of TCR sequences between patients (possibly for HLA-related reasons) was less clear than in mice.

This sample's treatment: oral pan-JAK inhibitor, 5-10 mg twice daily. Comment on this clone: Its antigen is not identified.

TCR sequencing used cDNA made by reverse transcription of extracted RNA. TCRdb keeps only in-frame clones here, not all; method: immunoSEQ multiplex PCR. This sample has 150,000 to 200,000 clones, with around three fifths found just once. V was shortened by 7 bases and J by 1 base, with 10 bases between the two germline ends. This CDR3 has 12 residues. Looked up from germline, CDR1 is SQVTM and CDR2 is ANQGSEA. This specimen consisted of CD4+ T cells sorted from blood, obtained at approximately week 50, from a patient treated with tofacitinib. This TCR came from a human donor with alopecia areata. V is TRBV29-1 and J is TRBJ1-1, with no clear D. CDR3 residues: CSAWSANTEAFF. The CDR3 coding sequence is TGCAGCGCCTGGTCAGCGAACACTGAAGCTTTCTTT.